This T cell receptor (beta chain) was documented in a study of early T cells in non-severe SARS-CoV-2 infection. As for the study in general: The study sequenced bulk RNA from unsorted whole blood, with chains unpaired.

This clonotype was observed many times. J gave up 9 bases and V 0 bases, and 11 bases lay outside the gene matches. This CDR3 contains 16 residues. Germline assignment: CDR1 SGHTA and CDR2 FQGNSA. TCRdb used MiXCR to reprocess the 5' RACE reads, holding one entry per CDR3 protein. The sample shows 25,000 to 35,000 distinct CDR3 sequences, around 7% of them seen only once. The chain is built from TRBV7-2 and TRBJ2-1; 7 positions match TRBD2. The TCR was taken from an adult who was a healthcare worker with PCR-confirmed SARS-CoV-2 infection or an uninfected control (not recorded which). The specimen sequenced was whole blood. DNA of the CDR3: TGTGCCAGCAGCTTAGCGGTCCAGCGGGGTGTGTTTGAGCAGTTCTTC. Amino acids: CASSLAVQRGVFEQFF.